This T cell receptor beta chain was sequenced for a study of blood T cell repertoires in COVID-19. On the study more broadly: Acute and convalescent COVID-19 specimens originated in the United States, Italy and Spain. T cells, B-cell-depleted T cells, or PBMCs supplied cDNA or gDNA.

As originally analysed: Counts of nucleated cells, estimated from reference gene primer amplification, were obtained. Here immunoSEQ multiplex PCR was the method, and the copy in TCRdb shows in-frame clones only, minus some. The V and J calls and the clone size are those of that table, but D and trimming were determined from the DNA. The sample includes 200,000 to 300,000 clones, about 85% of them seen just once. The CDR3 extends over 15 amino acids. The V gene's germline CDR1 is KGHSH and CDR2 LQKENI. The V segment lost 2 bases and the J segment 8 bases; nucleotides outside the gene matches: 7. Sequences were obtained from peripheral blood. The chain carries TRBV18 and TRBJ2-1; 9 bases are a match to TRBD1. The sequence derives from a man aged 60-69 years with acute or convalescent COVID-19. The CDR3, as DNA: TGTGCCAGCTCACCAGGGACAGGGAGGGGCGATGAGCAGTTCTTC. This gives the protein CASSPGTGRGDEQFF.